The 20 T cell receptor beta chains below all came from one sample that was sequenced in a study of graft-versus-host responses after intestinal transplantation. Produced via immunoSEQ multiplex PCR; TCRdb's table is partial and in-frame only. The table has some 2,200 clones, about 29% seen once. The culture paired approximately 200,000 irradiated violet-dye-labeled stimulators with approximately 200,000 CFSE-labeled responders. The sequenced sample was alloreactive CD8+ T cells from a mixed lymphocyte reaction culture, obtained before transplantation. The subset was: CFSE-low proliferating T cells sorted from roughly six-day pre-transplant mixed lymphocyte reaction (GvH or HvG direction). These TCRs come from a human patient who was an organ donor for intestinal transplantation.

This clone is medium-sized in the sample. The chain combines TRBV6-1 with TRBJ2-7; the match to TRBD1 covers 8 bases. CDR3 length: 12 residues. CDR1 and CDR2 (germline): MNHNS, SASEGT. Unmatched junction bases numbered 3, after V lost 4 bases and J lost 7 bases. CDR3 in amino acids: CASSGQGREQYF. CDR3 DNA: TGTGCCAGCAGTGGACAGGGGCGGGAGCAGTACTTC.

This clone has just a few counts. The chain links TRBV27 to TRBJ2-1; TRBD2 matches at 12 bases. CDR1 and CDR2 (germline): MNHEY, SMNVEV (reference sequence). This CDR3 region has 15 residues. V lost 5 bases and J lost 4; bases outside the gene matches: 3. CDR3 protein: CASSLGTSGYNEQFF. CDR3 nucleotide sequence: TGTGCCAGCAGTCTCGGGACTAGCGGGTACAATGAGCAGTTCTTC.

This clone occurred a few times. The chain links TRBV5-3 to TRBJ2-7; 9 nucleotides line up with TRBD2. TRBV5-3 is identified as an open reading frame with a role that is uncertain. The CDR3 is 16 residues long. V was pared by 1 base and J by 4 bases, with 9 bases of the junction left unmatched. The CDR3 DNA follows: TGTGCCAGAAGCTTGCGTCGCGGGGGGGAGAAGTACGAGCAGTACTTC. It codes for CARSLRRGGEKYEQYF.

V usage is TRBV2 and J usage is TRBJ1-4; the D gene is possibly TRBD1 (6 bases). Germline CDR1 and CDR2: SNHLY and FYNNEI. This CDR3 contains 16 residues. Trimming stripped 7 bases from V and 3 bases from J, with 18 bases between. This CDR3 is CASNSDRNGANEKLFF. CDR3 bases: TGTGCCAGCAACTCTGACAGGAATGGGGCTAATGAAAAACTGTTTTTT.

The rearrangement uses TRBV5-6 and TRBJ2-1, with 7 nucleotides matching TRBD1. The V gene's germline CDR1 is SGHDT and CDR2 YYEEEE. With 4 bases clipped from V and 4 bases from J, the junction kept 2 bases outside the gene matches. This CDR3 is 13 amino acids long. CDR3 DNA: TGTGCCAGCAGCCCGGGACAGTACAATGAGCAGTTCTTC. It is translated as CASSPGQYNEQFF.

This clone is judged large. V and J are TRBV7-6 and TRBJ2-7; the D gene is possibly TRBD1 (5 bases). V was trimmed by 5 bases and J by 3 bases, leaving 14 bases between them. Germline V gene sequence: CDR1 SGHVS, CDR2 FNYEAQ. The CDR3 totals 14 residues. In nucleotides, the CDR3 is TGTGCCAGCAGCCCGACAGCGCTCGGCTACGAGCAGTACTTC. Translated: CASSPTALGYEQYF.

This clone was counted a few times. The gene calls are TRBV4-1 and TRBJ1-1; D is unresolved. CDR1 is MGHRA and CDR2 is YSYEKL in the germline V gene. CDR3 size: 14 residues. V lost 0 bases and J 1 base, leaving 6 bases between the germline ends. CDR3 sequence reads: CASSQDPGNTEAFF. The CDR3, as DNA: TGCGCCAGCAGCCAAGATCCGGGGAACACTGAAGCTTTCTTT.

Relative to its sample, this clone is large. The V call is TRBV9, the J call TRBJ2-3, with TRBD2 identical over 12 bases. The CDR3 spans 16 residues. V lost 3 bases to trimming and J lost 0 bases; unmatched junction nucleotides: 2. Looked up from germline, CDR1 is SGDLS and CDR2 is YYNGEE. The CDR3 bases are TGTGCCAGCAGCGCTGGACTAGCGGGGAGCACAGATACGCAGTATTTT. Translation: CASSAGLAGSTDTQYF. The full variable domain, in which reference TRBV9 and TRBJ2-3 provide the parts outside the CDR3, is DSGVTQTPKHLITATGQRVTLRCSPRSGDLSVYWYQQSLDQGLQFLIQYYNGEERAKGNILERFSAQQFPDLHSELNLSSLELGDSALYFCASSAGLAGSTDTQYFGPGTRLTVL.

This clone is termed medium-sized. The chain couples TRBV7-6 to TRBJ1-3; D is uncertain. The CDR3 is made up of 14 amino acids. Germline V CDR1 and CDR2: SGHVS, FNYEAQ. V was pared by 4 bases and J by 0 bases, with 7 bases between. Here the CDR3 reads CASSYPGSGNTIYF. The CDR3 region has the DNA TGTGCCAGCAGCTATCCGGGCTCTGGAAACACCATATATTTT.

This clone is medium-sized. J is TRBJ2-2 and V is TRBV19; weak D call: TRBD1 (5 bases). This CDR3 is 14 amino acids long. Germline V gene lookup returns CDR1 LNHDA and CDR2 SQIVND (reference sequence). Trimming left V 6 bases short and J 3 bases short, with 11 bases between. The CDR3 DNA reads TGTGCCAGTAGGGAAGGGGCGGACACCGGGGAGCTGTTTTTT. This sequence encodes CASREGADTGELFF.

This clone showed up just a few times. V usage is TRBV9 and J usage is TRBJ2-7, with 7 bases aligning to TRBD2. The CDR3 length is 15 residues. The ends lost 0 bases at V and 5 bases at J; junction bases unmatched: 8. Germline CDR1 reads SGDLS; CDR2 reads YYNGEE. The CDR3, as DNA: TGTGCCAGCAGCGTAGACGGGGGGTATTTTAACGAGCAGTACTTC. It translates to CASSVDGGYFNEQYF.

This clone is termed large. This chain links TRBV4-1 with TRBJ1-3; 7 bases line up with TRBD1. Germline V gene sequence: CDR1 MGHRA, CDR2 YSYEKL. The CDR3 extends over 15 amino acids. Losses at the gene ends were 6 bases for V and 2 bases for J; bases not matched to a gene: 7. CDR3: CASSYQGVPGNTIYF. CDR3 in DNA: TGCGCCAGCAGTTATCAGGGGGTCCCTGGAAACACCATATATTTT.

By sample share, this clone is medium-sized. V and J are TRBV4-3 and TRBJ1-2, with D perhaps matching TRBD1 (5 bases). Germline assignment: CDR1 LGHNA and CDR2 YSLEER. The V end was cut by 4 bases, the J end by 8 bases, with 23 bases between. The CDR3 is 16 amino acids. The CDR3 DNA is TGCGCCAGCAGCCCAGGGACTGCTCTTCCCCCTTGGGGCTACACCTTC. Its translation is CASSPGTALPPWGYTF.

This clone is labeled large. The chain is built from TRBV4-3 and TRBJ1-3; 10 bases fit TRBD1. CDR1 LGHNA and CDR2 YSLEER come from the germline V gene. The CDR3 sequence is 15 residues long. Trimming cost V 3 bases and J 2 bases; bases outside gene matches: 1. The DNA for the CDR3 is TGCGCCAGCAGCCACGGGACAGGGGCTGGAAACACCATATATTTT. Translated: CASSHGTGAGNTIYF.

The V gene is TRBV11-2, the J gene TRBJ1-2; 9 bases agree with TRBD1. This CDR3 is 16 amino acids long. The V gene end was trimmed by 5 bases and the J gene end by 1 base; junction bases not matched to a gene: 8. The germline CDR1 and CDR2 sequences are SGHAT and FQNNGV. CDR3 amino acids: CASSLTGTGINYGYTF. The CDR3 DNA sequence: TGTGCCAGCAGCCTAACCGGGACAGGGATTAACTATGGCTACACCTTC. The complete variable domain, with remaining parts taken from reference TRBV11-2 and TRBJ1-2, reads EAGVAQSPRYKIIEKRQSVAFWCNPISGHATLYWYQQILGQGPKLLIQFQNNGVVDDSQLPKDRFSAERLKGVDSTLKIQPAKLEDSAVYLCASSLTGTGINYGYTFGSGTRLTVV.

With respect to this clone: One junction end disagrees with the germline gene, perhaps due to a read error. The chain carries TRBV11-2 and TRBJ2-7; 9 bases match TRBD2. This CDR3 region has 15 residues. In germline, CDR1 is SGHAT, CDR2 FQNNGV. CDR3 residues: CASSRGGLAPYEQCF. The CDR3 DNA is TGTGCCAGCAGCCGTGGGGGACTAGCCCCTTACGAGCAGTGCTTC.

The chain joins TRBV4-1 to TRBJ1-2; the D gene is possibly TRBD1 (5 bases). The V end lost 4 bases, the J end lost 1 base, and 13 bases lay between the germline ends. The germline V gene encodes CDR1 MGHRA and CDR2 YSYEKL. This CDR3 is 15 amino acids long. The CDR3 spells CASSLGQGVNYGYTF. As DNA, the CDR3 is TGCGCCAGCAGCCTCGGGCAGGGTGTTAACTATGGCTACACCTTC.

CDR3 residues: CASKTGTGNYEQYF. In nucleotides, the CDR3 is TGTGCCAGCAAGACCGGGACAGGGAATTACGAGCAGTACTTC. This chain joins TRBV5-5 and TRBJ2-7, with TRBD1 identical over 9 bases. The CDR3 has 14 residues. V lost 6 bases and J lost 4; bases outside the gene matches: 8. The V gene's germline CDR1 is SGHKS and CDR2 YYEKEE (reference sequence). Based on the CDR3 plus reference TRBV5-5 and TRBJ2-7, the full variable domain is DAGVTQSPTHLIKTRGQQVTLRCSPISGHKSVSWYQQVLGQGPQFIFQYYEKEERGRGNFPDRFSARQFPNYSSELNVNALLLGDSALYLCASKTGTGNYEQYFGPGTRLTVT.

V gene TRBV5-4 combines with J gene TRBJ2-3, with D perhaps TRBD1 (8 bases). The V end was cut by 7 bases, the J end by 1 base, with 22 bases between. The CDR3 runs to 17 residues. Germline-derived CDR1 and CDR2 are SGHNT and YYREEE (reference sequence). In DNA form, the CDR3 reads TGTGCCAGCTCTCCCGGGATCACAGGGGGGGGCACAGATACGCAGTATTTT. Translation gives CASSPGITGGGTDTQYF.

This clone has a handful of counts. The CDR3 loop is CSPLRDQYF. Written as DNA, the CDR3 is TGCAGCCCCCTCCGCGACCAGTACTTC. This chain connects TRBV20-1 to TRBJ2-5; D is ambiguous. The CDR3 spans 9 residues. CDR1 is DFQATT and CDR2 is SNEGSKA in the germline V gene (reference sequence).